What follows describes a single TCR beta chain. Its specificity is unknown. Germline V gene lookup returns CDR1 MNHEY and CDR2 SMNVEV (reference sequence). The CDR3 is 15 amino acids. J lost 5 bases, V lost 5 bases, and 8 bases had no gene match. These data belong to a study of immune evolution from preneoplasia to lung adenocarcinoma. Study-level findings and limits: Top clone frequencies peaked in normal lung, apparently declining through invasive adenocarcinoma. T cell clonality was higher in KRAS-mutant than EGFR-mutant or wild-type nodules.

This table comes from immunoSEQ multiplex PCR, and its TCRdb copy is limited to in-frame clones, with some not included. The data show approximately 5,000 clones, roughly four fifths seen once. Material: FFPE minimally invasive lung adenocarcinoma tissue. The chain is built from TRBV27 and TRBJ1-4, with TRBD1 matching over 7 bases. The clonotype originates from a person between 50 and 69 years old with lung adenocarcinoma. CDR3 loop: CASSHTGTANEKLFF. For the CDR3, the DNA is TGTGCCAGCAGTCATACCGGGACAGCGAATGAAAAACTGTTTTTT.